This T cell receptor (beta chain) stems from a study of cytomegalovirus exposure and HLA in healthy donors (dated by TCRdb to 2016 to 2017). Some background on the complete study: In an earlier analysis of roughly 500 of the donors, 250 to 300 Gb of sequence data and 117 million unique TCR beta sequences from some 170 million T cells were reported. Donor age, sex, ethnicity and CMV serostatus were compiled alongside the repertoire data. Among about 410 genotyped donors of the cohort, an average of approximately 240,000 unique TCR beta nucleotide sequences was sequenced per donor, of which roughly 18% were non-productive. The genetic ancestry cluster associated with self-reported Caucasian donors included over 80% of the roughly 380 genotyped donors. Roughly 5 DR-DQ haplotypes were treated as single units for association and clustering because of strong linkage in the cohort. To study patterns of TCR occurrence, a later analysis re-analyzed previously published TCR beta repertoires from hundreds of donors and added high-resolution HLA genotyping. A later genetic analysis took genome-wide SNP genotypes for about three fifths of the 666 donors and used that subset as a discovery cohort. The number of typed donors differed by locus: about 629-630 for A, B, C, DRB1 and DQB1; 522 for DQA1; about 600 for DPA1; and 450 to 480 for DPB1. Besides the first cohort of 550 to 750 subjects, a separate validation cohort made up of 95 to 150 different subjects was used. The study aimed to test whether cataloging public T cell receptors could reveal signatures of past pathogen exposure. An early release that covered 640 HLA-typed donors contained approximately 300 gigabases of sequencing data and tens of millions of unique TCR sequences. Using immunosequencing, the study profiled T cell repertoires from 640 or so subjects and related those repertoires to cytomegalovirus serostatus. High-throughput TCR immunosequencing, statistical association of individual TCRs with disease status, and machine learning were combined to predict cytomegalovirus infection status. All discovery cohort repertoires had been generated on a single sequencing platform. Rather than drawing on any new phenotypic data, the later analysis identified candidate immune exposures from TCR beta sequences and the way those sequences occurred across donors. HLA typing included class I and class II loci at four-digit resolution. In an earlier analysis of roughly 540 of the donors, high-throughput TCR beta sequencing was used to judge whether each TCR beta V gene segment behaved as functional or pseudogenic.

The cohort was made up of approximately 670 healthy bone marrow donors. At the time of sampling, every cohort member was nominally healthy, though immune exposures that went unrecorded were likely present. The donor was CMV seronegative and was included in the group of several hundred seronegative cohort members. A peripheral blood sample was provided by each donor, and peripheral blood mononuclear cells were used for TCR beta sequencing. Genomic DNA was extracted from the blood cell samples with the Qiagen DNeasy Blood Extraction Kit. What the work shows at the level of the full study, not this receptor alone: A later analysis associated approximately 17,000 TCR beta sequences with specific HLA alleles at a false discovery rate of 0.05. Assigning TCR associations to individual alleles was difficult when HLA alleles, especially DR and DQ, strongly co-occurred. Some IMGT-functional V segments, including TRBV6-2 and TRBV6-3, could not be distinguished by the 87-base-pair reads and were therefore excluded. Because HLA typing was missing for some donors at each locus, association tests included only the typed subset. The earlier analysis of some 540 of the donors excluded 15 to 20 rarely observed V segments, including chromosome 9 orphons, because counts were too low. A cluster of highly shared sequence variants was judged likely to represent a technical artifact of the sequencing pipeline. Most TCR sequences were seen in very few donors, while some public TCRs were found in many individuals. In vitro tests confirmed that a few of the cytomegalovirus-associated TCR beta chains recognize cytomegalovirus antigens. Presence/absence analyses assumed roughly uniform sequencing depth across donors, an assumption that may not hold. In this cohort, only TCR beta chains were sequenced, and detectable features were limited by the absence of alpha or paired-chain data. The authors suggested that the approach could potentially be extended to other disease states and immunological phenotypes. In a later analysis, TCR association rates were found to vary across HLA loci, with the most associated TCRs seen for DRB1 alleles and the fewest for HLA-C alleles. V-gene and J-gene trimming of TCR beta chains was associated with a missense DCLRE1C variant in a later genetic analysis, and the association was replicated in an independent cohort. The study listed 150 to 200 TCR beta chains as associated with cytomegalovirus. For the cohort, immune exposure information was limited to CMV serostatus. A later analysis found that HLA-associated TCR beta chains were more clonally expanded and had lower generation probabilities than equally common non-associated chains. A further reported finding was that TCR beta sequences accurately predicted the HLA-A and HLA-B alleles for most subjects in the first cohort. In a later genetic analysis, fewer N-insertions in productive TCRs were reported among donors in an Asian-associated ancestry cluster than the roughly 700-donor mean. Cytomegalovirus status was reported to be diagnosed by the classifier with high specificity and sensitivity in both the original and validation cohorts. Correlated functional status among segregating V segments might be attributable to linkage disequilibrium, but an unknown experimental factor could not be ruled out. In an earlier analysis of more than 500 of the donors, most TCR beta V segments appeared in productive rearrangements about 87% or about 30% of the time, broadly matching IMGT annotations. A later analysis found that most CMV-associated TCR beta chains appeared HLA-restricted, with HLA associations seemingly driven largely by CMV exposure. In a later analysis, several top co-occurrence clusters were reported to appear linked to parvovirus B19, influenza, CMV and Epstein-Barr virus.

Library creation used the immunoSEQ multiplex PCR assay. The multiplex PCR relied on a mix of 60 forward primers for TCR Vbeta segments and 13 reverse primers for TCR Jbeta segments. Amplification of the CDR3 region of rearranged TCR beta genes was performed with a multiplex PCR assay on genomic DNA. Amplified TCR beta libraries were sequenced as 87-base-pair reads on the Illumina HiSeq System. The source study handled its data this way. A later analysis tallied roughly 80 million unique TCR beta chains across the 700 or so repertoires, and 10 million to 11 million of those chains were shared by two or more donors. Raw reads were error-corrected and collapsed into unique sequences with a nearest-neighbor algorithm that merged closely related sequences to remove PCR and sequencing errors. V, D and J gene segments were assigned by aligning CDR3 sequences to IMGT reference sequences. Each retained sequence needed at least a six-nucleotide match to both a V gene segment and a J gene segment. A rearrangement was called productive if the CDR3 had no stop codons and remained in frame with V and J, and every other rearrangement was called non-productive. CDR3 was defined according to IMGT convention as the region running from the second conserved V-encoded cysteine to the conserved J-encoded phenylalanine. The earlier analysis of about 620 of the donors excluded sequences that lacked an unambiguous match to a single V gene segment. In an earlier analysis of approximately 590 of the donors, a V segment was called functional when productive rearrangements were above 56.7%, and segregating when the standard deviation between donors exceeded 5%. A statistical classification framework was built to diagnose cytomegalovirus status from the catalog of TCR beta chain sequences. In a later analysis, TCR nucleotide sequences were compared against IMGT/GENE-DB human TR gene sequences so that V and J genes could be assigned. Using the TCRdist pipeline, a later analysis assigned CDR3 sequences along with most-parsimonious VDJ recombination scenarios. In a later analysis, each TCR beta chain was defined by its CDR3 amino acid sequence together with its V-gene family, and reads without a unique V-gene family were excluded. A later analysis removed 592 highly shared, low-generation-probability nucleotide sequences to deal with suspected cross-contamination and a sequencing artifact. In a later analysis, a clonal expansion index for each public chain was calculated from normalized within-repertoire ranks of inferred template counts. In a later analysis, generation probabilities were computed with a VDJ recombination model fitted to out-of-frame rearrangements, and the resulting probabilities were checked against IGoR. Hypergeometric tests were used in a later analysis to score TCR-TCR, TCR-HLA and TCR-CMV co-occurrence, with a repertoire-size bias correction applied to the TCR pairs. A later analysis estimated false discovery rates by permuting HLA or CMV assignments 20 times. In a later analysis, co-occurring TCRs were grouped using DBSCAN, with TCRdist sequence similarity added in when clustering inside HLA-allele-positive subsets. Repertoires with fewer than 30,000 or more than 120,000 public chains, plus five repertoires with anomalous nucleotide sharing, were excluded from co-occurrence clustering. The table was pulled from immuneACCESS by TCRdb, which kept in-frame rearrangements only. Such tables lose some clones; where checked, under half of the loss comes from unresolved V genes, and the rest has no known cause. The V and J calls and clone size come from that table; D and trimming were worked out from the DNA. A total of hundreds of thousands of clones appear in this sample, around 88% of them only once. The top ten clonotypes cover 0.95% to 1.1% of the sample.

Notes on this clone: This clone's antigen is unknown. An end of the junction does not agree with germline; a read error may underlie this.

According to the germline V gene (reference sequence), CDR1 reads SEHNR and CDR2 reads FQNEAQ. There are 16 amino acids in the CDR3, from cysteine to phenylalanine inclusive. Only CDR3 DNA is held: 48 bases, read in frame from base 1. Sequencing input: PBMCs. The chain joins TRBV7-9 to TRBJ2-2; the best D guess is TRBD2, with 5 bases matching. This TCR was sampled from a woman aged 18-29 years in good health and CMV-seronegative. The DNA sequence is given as TGTTCCAGCAGCTTTGTCCCGGGGATCTCCCCCGGGGAGCTGTTTTTT. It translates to CSSSFVPGISPGELFF.